The following is a T cell receptor (beta chain) sequence with its context. The CDR3 has 12 amino acids. V dropped 4 bases and J dropped 2 bases, with 7 bases sitting between them. The V gene's germline CDR1 is SQVTM and CDR2 ANQGSEA. The sample comes from a study of cytomegalovirus exposure and HLA in healthy donors. Overall study context: Earlier, 95 million to 120 million unique TCR beta sequences were recovered from approximately 180 million T cells by an analysis.

PCR employed 60 Vbeta and 13 Jbeta primers. Profiling relied on immunoSEQ multiplex PCR, and the TCRdb table lists in-frame clones only, not all of them. This repertoire shows 140,000 to 150,000 clones, nearly 90% found once; its top ten account for around 0.51%. The genes are TRBV29-1 and TRBJ2-3; D is uncertain. Sample: PBMCs. The TCR originated in a woman aged 40 to 50 in good health and CMV-seronegative. DNA of the CDR3: TGCAGCGTTGTTTCAGACACAGATACGCAGTATTTT. Amino acids: CSVVSDTDTQYF.